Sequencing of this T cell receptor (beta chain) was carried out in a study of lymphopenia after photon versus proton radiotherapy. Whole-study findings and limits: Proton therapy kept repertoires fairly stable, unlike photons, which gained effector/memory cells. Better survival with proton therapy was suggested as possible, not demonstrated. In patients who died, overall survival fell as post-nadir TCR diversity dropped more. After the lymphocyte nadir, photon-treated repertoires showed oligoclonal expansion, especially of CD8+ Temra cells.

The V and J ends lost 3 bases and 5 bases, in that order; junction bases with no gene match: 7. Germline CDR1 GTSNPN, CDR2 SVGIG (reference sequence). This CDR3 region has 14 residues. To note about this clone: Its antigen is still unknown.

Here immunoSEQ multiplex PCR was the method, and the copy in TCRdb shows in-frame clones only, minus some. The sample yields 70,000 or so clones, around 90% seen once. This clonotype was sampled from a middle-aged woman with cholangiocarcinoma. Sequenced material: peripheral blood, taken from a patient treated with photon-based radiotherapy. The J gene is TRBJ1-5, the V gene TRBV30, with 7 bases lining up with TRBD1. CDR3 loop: CAWRARGRDQPQHF. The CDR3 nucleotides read TGTGCCTGGAGGGCGAGGGGGCGAGATCAGCCCCAGCATTTT.